This T cell receptor (beta chain) was captured by sequencing in a study of blood T cell repertoires in COVID-19. Assay used: immunoSEQ multiplex PCR; TCRdb lists only in-frame clones, some missing. The table records some 260,000 clones, around three quarters of them present only once. Germline-derived CDR1 and CDR2 are LGHDT and YNNKEL (reference sequence). The CDR3 runs to 16 residues. V was pared by 3 bases and J by 2 bases, with 14 bases between. The sequenced sample consisted of peripheral blood. The source is a woman at least 80 years old with acute or convalescent COVID-19. The chain links TRBV3-1 (or the pseudogene TRBV3-2) to TRBJ1-3; the D gene is possibly TRBD1 (6 bases). CDR3 sequence reads: CASSHVGGAAGNTIYF. The CDR3 DNA reads as TGTGCCAGCAGCCACGTAGGGGGGGCGGCTGGAAACACCATATATTTT.